This T cell receptor (beta chain) was sequenced for a study of blood T cell repertoires in COVID-19. Study-level background: PBMCs, B-cell-depleted T cells, or T cells were the source of the cDNA or gDNA that made up the material.

This clone turned up a few times. Other DNA sequences in the sample encode the same CDR3. Trimming took 0 bases from V and 2 from J, leaving 2 bases between them. This CDR3 has 13 residues. Germline CDR1 is KGHSH and CDR2 is LQKENI. Original processing notes: Amplification with reference gene primers provided the estimates of nucleated cell counts. TCRdb's copy holds only in-frame clones and misses some; the assay was immunoSEQ multiplex PCR. D and trimming were read from the DNA, whereas the V and J calls and clone size are those reported in that table. Among roughly 250,000 clones listed, under 90% were seen once.

Sequencing input: peripheral blood. This sequence was found in a woman in her fifties or sixties with active or convalescent COVID-19. This chain connects TRBV18 to TRBJ1-3; no definite D call. CDR3 coding DNA: TGTGCCAGCTCACCACCTACTGGAAACACCATATATTTT. This translates into CASSPPTGNTIYF.